Below, 17 T cell receptor beta chains from the same sample are listed, as sequenced in a study of blood T cell repertoires in COVID-19. Profiling relied on immunoSEQ multiplex PCR, and the TCRdb table lists in-frame clones only, not all of them. Counted here are about 200,000 clones, 86% occurring once; the ten biggest clones make up roughly 0.78%. Sample: peripheral blood. The source is a woman between 65 and 79 years old with acute or convalescent COVID-19.

This chain links TRBV10-3 with TRBJ2-2; D remains unclear. CDR3 length: 14 amino acids. Germline V gene sequence: CDR1 ENHRY, CDR2 SYGVKD. Trimming took 7 bases from V and 5 from J, leaving 14 bases between them. In nucleotides, the CDR3 is TGTGCCATCACCCCCCTTAAAGAGACCGGGGAGCTGTTTTTT. It is translated as CAITPLKETGELFF.

The chain carries TRBV11-2 and TRBJ2-4; 8 bases map to TRBD2. After removal of 5 bases from V and 0 bases from J, the junction contained 3 bases not matched to a gene. Germline CDR1 is SGHAT and CDR2 is FQNNGV. The CDR3 totals 15 residues. The CDR3 DNA reads TGTGCCAGCAGCGTTAGCGGGGTAGCCAAAAACATTCAGTACTTC. Amino acid sequence: CASSVSGVAKNIQYF.

J is TRBJ2-7 and V is TRBV6-1; 11 positions agree with TRBD2. This CDR3 region has 15 residues. V lost 2 bases and J lost 6; bases outside the gene matches: 6. CDR1 and CDR2 from the germline V gene are MNHNS and SASEGT. CDR3 region: CASSELSGGASEQYF. The CDR3 DNA reads as TGTGCCAGCAGTGAACTTAGCGGGGGGGCATCCGAGCAGTACTTC.

The V call is TRBV2, the J call TRBJ1-4; 7 bases align to TRBD1. The CDR3 contains 15 residues. V gave up 8 bases and J gave up 8 bases; unmatched junction bases: 14. Germline V gene sequence: CDR1 SNHLY, CDR2 FYNNEI. CDR3 sequence: CASLRFGTEAEKLFF. The CDR3 coding sequence is TGTGCCAGCCTCAGGTTCGGGACAGAGGCAGAAAAACTGTTTTTT.

As DNA, the CDR3 is TGTGCTAGTGGGACAGGGGTATTCTATGGCTACACCTTC. Protein: CASGTGVFYGYTF. The chain links TRBV12-5 to TRBJ1-2; 8 bases fit TRBD1. The J segment lost 4 bases and the V segment lost 6 bases, leaving 4 bases of the junction unmatched. The CDR3 contains 13 residues. Germline-derived CDR1 and CDR2 are LGHNT and FRNRAP. Using reference TRBV12-5 and TRBJ1-2 for the parts outside the CDR3, the full variable domain is DARVTQTPRHKVTEMGQEVTMRCQPILGHNTVFWYRQTMMQGLELLAYFRNRAPLDDSGMPKDRFSAEMPDATLATLKIQPSEPRDSAVYFCASGTGVFYGYTFGSGTRLTVV.

With regard to this clone: The identical CDR3 is also encoded by other nucleotide sequences in the sample. V is TRBV3-1 (or the pseudogene TRBV3-2) and J is TRBJ2-5, with 7 positions matching TRBD2. The CDR3 contains 13 residues. Germline V CDR1 and CDR2: LGHDT, YNNKEL (reference sequence). The V and J ends lost 2 bases and 5 bases, in that order; junction bases with no gene match: 2. The DNA for the CDR3 is TGTGCCAGCAGCCAAAGGGGAGGGGAGACCCAGTACTTC. Its protein is CASSQRGGETQYF.

The chain employs TRBV7-6 and TRBJ2-7, with 9 nucleotides matching TRBD1. Per germline, CDR1 SGHVS and CDR2 FNYEAQ. The CDR3 consists of 13 residues. With 11 bases clipped from V and 5 bases from J, the junction kept 10 bases outside the gene matches. In nucleotides, the CDR3 is TGTGCCGTTCAGGGACAGGGAACCCACGAGCAGTACTTC. This gives the protein CAVQGQGTHEQYF.

The chain recombines TRBV6-5 with TRBJ2-5; D may be TRBD1 (5 bases). CDR1 and CDR2 (germline): MNHEY, SVGAGI. The CDR3 is made up of 14 amino acids. The V end lost 6 bases, the J end lost 4 bases, and 15 bases lay between the germline ends. The CDR3 reads CASSPPGQVETQYF. The CDR3 nucleotides are TGTGCCAGCAGCCCCCCAGGGCAGGTAGAGACCCAGTACTTC.

The chain combines TRBV6-1 with TRBJ1-5, with D maybe TRBD1 (6 bases). V shed 3 bases and J shed 11 bases, with 20 bases lying between them. This CDR3 is 15 amino acids long. Germline lookup yields CDR1 MNHNS and CDR2 SASEGT. As DNA, the CDR3 is TGTGCCAGCAGTGATCGGGGACAACCTCATTGGTCCCAGCATTTT. Translating gives CASSDRGQPHWSQHF.

The gene calls are TRBV7-2 and TRBJ1-2, with 8 bases matching TRBD1. The CDR3 is made up of 15 amino acids. The V gene end was trimmed by 5 bases and the J gene end by 8 bases; junction bases not matched to a gene: 13. The V gene's germline CDR1 is SGHTA and CDR2 FQGNSA. Here the CDR3 DNA reads TGTGCCAGCAGCGGCCGTCCCGGGACAGGCCTCGGCTACACCTTC. Protein product: CASSGRPGTGLGYTF.

The V gene is TRBV2, the J gene TRBJ1-6; D gene ambiguous. Germline values: CDR1 SNHLY, CDR2 FYNNEI. V was clipped by 5 bases and J by 4 bases, with 12 bases between them. The CDR3 contains 15 residues. CDR3 nucleotide sequence: TGTGCCAGCAGTAAATACGACAAGTATAATTCACCCCTCCACTTT. It translates to CASSKYDKYNSPLHF. The full variable domain, rest sourced from reference TRBV2 and TRBJ1-6, is EPEVTQTPSHQVTQMGQEVILRCVPISNHLYFYWYRQILGQKVEFLVSFYNNEISEKSEIFDDQFSVERPDGSNFTLKIRSTKLEDSAMYFCASSKYDKYNSPLHFGNGTRLTVT.

The sample holds one count of this clone. CDR3 residues: CASSQAGWGGGYTF. The CDR3 DNA reads TGTGCCAGCAGCCAAGCGGGGTGGGGAGGTGGCTACACCTTC. The chain is built from TRBV3-1 (or the pseudogene TRBV3-2) and TRBJ1-2; no definite D call. The CDR3 sequence is 14 residues long. V dropped 1 base and J dropped 7 bases, with 13 bases sitting between them. CDR1 is LGHDT and CDR2 is YNNKEL in the germline V gene (reference sequence).

The V call is TRBV11-2, the J call TRBJ1-2, with TRBD1 matching over 7 bases. This CDR3 is 16 amino acids long. V lost 1 base to trimming and J lost 2 bases; unmatched junction nucleotides: 7. The germline gives CDR1 SGHAT, CDR2 FQNNGV. This chain's CDR3 is CASSLGPGQDNYGYTF. The CDR3 bases are TGTGCCAGCAGCTTAGGTCCCGGACAGGACAACTATGGCTACACCTTC.

This chain uses TRBV6-5 with TRBJ2-1, with TRBD2 as a possible D gene (7 bases). Germline CDR1 and CDR2: MNHEY and SVGAGI. CDR3 size: 14 residues. Trimming took off 6 bases at V and 7 bases at J, with 16 bases between the two ends. The CDR3 coding sequence is TGTGCCAGCAGGCCGTTGGGGGGGCGGAATGAGCAGTTCTTC. Encoded protein: CASRPLGGRNEQFF.

This chain connects TRBV28 to TRBJ2-7; 10 bases agree with TRBD2. V was clipped by 2 bases and J by 3 bases; unmatched bases: 7. Germline loops: CDR1 MDHEN, CDR2 SYDVKM. The CDR3 totals 16 residues. The CDR3 region is CASSLGLAGGVYEQYF. Here the CDR3 DNA reads TGTGCCAGCAGTTTAGGATTAGCGGGAGGAGTCTACGAGCAGTACTTC.

This chain joins TRBV2 and TRBJ2-3, with D maybe TRBD2 (5 bases). Trimming cost V 10 bases and J 2 bases, with 22 bases left between them. The CDR3 consists of 16 residues. The germline gives CDR1 SNHLY, CDR2 FYNNEI. CDR3 amino acids: CAILKRTDRATDTQYF. Written as DNA, the CDR3 is TGTGCCATCCTGAAGCGGACTGATCGGGCCACAGATACGCAGTATTTT. The variable domain in full, with the rest retrieved from reference TRBV2 and TRBJ2-3, is EPEVTQTPSHQVTQMGQEVILRCVPISNHLYFYWYRQILGQKVEFLVSFYNNEISEKSEIFDDQFSVERPDGSNFTLKIRSTKLEDSAMYFCAILKRTDRATDTQYFGPGTRLTVL.

The chain recombines TRBV29-1 with TRBJ1-1; TRBD1 is a possible D gene (5 bases). This CDR3 region has 13 residues. Germline V gives CDR1 SQVTM, CDR2 ANQGSEA. Deletions cut 8 bases from V and 0 bases from J, with 13 bases between. Here the CDR3 DNA reads TGCAGCTTGCGGACAAAAATGAACACTGAAGCTTTCTTT. This translates into CSLRTKMNTEAFF.